These T cell receptor beta chains were read from a single sample in a study of T-cell memory formation after mild COVID-19. TCRdb independently ran MiXCR on the 5' RACE reads; one entry per CDR3 protein. The sample contains hundreds of thousands of distinct CDR3 sequences, around a sixth of which appear only once. Sequenced sample: PBMCs or a T cell subset sorted from them (not recorded which). The receptor source for this set is a man between 18 and 29 years old who had mild COVID-19 (a few samples of this study predate the infection). Cell type and time point are not known. Each CDR3 is given with its conserved first and last residue. D genes are given only for firm matches. Not every row has a clone size; where given, it reads once, few, many or a size class.

d_call,v_call,cdr3_length,clone_size,j_call,cdr3_aa,cdr3_nt
.,TRBV12-3/TRBV12-4,14,many,TRBJ2-1,CASSLRISGNEQFF,TGTGCCAGCAGTCTCCGGATTAGCGGTAATGAGCAGTTCTTC
.,TRBV28,13,.,TRBJ2-5,CASSFGHTETQYF,TGTGCCAGCAGTTTCGGCCATACGGAGACCCAGTACTTC
TRBD1,TRBV9,16,.,TRBJ2-2,CASSEGTGYNTGELFF,TGTGCCAGCAGCGAAGGGACAGGGTATAACACCGGGGAGCTGTTTTTT
TRBD1,TRBV7-9,14,.,TRBJ2-7,CASSMDRVAYEQYF,TGTGCCAGCAGCATGGACAGGGTCGCCTACGAGCAGTACTTC
TRBD2,TRBV28,15,.,TRBJ2-3,CASTNSRGGADTQYF,TGTGCCAGCACCAATTCGCGGGGGGGCGCAGATACGCAGTATTTT
.,TRBV6-5,14,few,TRBJ1-6,CASGDGQPNSPLHF,TGTGCCAGCGGAGACGGACAACCTAATTCACCCCTCCACTTT
.,TRBV29-1,13,.,TRBJ1-1,CSVETLGGTEAFF,TGCAGCGTTGAAACCCTCGGGGGCACTGAAGCTTTCTTT
TRBD1,TRBV5-1,16,.,TRBJ1-6,CASSTRQGAAASPLHF,TGCGCCAGCTCGACGAGACAGGGGGCGGCGGCTTCACCCCTCCACTTT
.,TRBV5-1,16,.,TRBJ2-7,CASSLAVLRVEHEQYF,TGCGCCAGCAGCTTGGCCGTGTTAAGGGTCGAGCACGAGCAGTACTTC
TRBD2,TRBV7-8,16,few,TRBJ2-5,CASSLTSGGARRTQYF,TGTGCCAGCAGCTTAACTAGCGGGGGGGCTCGGCGAACCCAGTACTTC
.,TRBV3-1,15,many,TRBJ1-2,CASSTRIRSYYGYTF,TGTGCCAGCAGCACCCGGATCCGGTCGTACTATGGCTACACCTTC
.,TRBV7-9,15,few,TRBJ1-4,CASSLVSGPNEKLFF,TGTGCCAGCAGCTTAGTCTCCGGGCCAAATGAAAAACTGTTTTTT
.,TRBV18,14,few,TRBJ1-2,CASSPVGTVDGYTF,TGTGCCAGCTCACCCGTGGGGACGGTGGATGGCTACACCTTC
.,TRBV27,14,many,TRBJ1-2,CASSLLGQGDGYTF,TGTGCCAGCAGTTTATTAGGTCAGGGAGATGGCTACACCTTC
.,TRBV12-3/TRBV12-4,14,.,TRBJ1-5,CASGSTFSNQPQHF,TGTGCCAGCGGTTCGACATTTAGCAATCAGCCCCAGCATTTT
.,TRBV9,12,.,TRBJ2-1,CASSGLREEQFF,TGTGCCAGCAGCGGACTCCGGGAGGAGCAGTTCTTC
.,TRBV7-2,16,many,TRBJ1-5,CASSLGSRGSGQPQHF,TGTGCCAGCAGCTTAGGTTCGCGGGGCTCCGGCCAGCCCCAGCATTTT
TRBD1,TRBV11-2,15,.,TRBJ2-2,CASSSQGARTGELFF,TGTGCCAGCAGCTCGCAGGGGGCGCGGACCGGGGAGCTGTTTTTT
.,TRBV7-7,14,.,TRBJ2-3,CASSSGDRVDTQYF,TGTGCCAGCAGCTCGGGAGACAGGGTAGATACGCAGTATTTT
.,TRBV7-9,14,few,TRBJ2-7,CASSSPGAVGEQYF,TGTGCCAGCAGCTCCCCGGGGGCGGTAGGCGAGCAGTACTTC
TRBD1,TRBV4-1,18,many,TRBJ2-5,CASSQEKAGTGGLETQYF,TGCGCCAGCAGCCAAGAAAAGGCCGGGACAGGGGGTTTAGAGACCCAGTACTTC
.,TRBV5-1,15,few,TRBJ2-2,CASARGDLNTGELFF,TGCGCCAGCGCGAGAGGGGACCTCAACACCGGGGAGCTGTTTTTT
.,TRBV20-1,14,.,TRBJ2-5,CSASRESIGKTQYF,TGCAGTGCTAGTCGGGAAAGCATCGGGAAGACCCAGTACTTC
.,TRBV27,14,.,TRBJ1-2,CASSLRTGVLGYTF,TGTGCCAGCAGCCTTAGGACCGGGGTTTTAGGCTACACCTTC
.,TRBV5-1,13,few,TRBJ2-5,CASSADIWETQYF,TGCGCCAGCAGCGCGGACATTTGGGAGACCCAGTACTTC
.,TRBV7-9,14,few,TRBJ1-1,CASSETGWNTEAFF,TGTGCCAGCAGCGAGACAGGATGGAACACTGAAGCTTTCTTT
TRBD2,TRBV5-1,15,few,TRBJ2-1,CASSLSGESGGEQFF,TGCGCCAGCAGCCTTAGCGGGGAATCGGGGGGGGAGCAGTTCTTC
TRBD1,TRBV12-3/TRBV12-4,14,.,TRBJ1-5,CASSPTGPSQPQHF,TGTGCCAGCAGTCCGACAGGGCCGAGTCAGCCCCAGCATTTT
.,TRBV10-3,13,few,TRBJ1-2,CAISSGTFYGYTF,TGTGCCATCAGTTCCGGGACATTCTATGGCTACACCTTC
.,TRBV5-1,17,few,TRBJ1-3,CASSFNGGGKAGNTIYF,TGCGCCAGCAGCTTCAATGGTGGGGGGAAGGCTGGAAACACCATATATTTT
.,TRBV7-8,15,many,TRBJ2-1,CASSLIRGRYNEQFF,TGTGCCAGCAGCTTGATCCGGGGCCGCTACAATGAGCAGTTCTTC
TRBD2,TRBV9,15,.,TRBJ2-1,CASSVGSGGLNEQFF,TGTGCCAGCAGCGTAGGTAGCGGGGGGTTAAATGAGCAGTTCTTC
TRBD1,TRBV6-5,16,.,TRBJ2-1,CASSYTTGSSYNEQFF,TGTGCCAGCAGTTACACGACAGGGAGCTCCTACAATGAGCAGTTCTTC
.,TRBV5-1,14,few,TRBJ1-1,CASSGTRVGTEAFF,TGCGCCAGCAGCGGCACGAGGGTTGGCACTGAAGCTTTCTTT
.,TRBV12-3/TRBV12-4,14,.,TRBJ1-5,CASSPRAGPSPQHF,TGTGCCAGCAGCCCGAGGGCAGGGCCATCTCCCCAGCATTTT
TRBD1,TRBV6-5,15,few,TRBJ2-1,CASSPRQGFLGEQFF,TGTGCCAGCAGTCCCCGACAGGGTTTCCTTGGTGAGCAGTTCTTC
TRBD1,TRBV7-9,15,few,TRBJ1-4,CASSLKGGGNEKLFF,TGTGCCAGCAGCCTCAAAGGGGGCGGGAATGAAAAACTGTTTTTT
TRBD1,TRBV20-1,15,few,TRBJ1-5,CSAGGTGLRDQPQHF,TGCAGTGCCGGAGGGACAGGGCTTCGCGATCAGCCCCAGCATTTT
TRBD2,TRBV28,15,.,TRBJ2-3,CASGHSGGASDTQYF,TGTGCCAGCGGTCATAGCGGGGGGGCCTCAGATACGCAGTATTTT
.,TRBV29-1,12,.,TRBJ1-1,CSVGTGGTEAFF,TGCAGCGTCGGGACGGGTGGCACTGAAGCTTTCTTT
TRBD2,TRBV6-2/TRBV6-3,14,many,TRBJ2-5,CASSSAGGQETQYF,TGTGCCAGCAGCTCAGCGGGGGGGCAAGAGACCCAGTACTTC
.,TRBV5-1,11,.,TRBJ2-3,CASRGSDTQYF,TGCGCCAGCAGGGGGTCCGATACGCAGTATTTT
.,TRBV7-9,15,.,TRBJ1-6,CASSLAGGSHSPLHF,TGTGCCAGCAGCTTAGCAGGGGGTTCGCATTCACCCCTCCACTTT
.,TRBV6-5,13,.,TRBJ2-1,CASSSPSYNEQFF,TGTGCCAGCAGTAGCCCCTCCTACAATGAGCAGTTCTTC
.,TRBV12-3/TRBV12-4,15,few,TRBJ1-5,CASGSLLYSNQPQHF,TGTGCCAGCGGGAGTCTGTTATATAGCAATCAGCCCCAGCATTTT
.,TRBV15,15,.,TRBJ2-4,CATSRDRDPRNIQYF,TGTGCCACCAGCAGAGACAGGGACCCGCGGAACATTCAGTACTTC
TRBD2,TRBV7-9,13,few,TRBJ2-1,CASSSTSVNEQFF,TGTGCCAGCAGCTCGACTAGCGTGAATGAGCAGTTCTTC
TRBD2,TRBV7-9,16,few,TRBJ2-3,CASSLARGFPTDTQYF,TGTGCCAGCAGCTTAGCGCGGGGGTTCCCCACAGATACGCAGTATTTT
.,TRBV7-9,16,few,TRBJ1-2,CASSPVVGSTVYGYTF,TGTGCCAGCAGCCCCGTCGTGGGCAGTACCGTCTATGGCTACACCTTC